Below, 14 T cell receptor beta chains from the same sample are listed, as sequenced in a study of T cells in women clearing cervical HPV infection. Produced via immunoSEQ multiplex PCR; TCRdb's table is partial and in-frame only. The data show tens of thousands of clones, and the top ten clones hold 6.6%. Source material: blood buffy coat. These receptors all stem from a woman aged 18 to 75 with a cervical HPV16 infection that either progressed to CIN3+ or cleared (not recorded which).

Comments on this clone: From the germline J gene comes the end of the CDR3, since the read stops 3 residues before it. This chain uses TRBV4-1 with TRBJ1-3, with D perhaps TRBD1 (5 bases). The germline V gene has CDR1 MGHRA and CDR2 YSYEKL. The CDR3 runs 15 residues. V lost 4 bases, J lost 3 bases, and 13 bases lay in between. Partial CDR3 DNA: TGCGCCAGCAGCCCCCCTGGGGGGGGTGGAAACACC. It specifies CASSPPGGGGNT. The full CDR3 protein reads CASSPPGGGGNTIYF.

On this clone itself: The read terminates 3 residues before the CDR3 end, so the remaining end is supplied by the germline J gene. This chain uses TRBV20-1 with TRBJ2-1; 10 positions match TRBD2. This CDR3 has 15 amino acids. Germline V gene data show CDR1 as DFQATT and CDR2 as SNEGSKA (reference sequence). Trimming at V came to 0 bases and at J to 3 bases, leaving 2 bases not matched to a gene. CDR3 DNA (partial): TGCAGTGCTAGAGATCTAGCGGGGGACTACAATGAG. Its translation: CSARDLAGDYNE. The full CDR3 reads CSARDLAGDYNEQFF.

This CDR3 is CSAKSVPDTQYF. The sequenced CDR3 bases are TGCAGTGCTAAATCCGTCCCAGATACG. The rearrangement links TRBV20-1 to TRBJ2-3; D unclear. The observed sequence ends 3 residues before the CDR3 terminus, with the missing tail filled in from the germline J gene. V was shortened by 4 bases and J by 4 bases, with 9 bases between the two germline ends. The CDR3 length is 12 residues. The germline V gene encodes CDR1 DFQATT and CDR2 SNEGSKA (reference sequence).

Remarks on this clone: The read ends 3 residues early relative to the CDR3; the germline J gene fills the gap. The chain links TRBV6-1 to TRBJ2-1, with D perhaps given as TRBD1 or TRBD2 (5 bases each). Germline loops: CDR1 MNHNS, CDR2 SASEGT. This CDR3 is built from 14 residues. V was pared by 4 bases and J by 9 bases, with 16 bases between. CDR3 region: CASSVSEGQGEQFF. The part of the CDR3 DNA that was read is TGTGCCAGCAGTGTGTCCGAGGGGCAGGGTGAG.

To note about this clone: The read halts 3 residues ahead of the CDR3 end, with the missing end drawn from the germline J gene. The rearrangement joins TRBV7-8 to TRBJ1-2; D perhaps matches TRBD1 (6 bases). There are 13 residues in the CDR3. CDR1 is SGHVS, CDR2 FQNEAQ, per germline. The V gene lost 1 base and the J gene lost 7 bases, with 10 bases spanning the gap. CDR3: CASSLGTAAGYTF. The DNA read from the CDR3 is TGTGCCAGCAGCTTAGGGACAGCCGCTGGC.

A word on this clone: The read stops 3 residues short of the end of the CDR3; the missing end is completed from the germline J gene. V is TRBV29-1 and J is TRBJ1-5; D not certain. Germline V gives CDR1 SQVTM, CDR2 ANQGSEA. With 6 bases removed from V and 2 bases from J, the gap between germline ends came to 8 bases. This CDR3 spans 12 amino acids. CDR3 DNA (partial): TGCAGCGTGTCACAGCGCAATCAGCCC. Translating gives CSVSQRNQP. The full CDR3 protein reads CSVSQRNQPQHF.

In the case of this clone: The read comes to an end 3 residues before the CDR3 does, leaving the germline J gene to fill in the end. The chain joins TRBV24-1 to TRBJ2-2; 9 bases align to TRBD1. The CDR3 runs to 17 residues. Germline CDR1 reads KGHDR; CDR2 reads SFDVKD. J was trimmed by 2 bases and V by 4 bases; bases with no gene match: 7. CDR3 DNA, as far as it was read: TGTGCCACCAGTGACCCAATGGGACAGGGAAACACCGGGGAG. Its translation is CATSDPMGQGNTGE. The whole CDR3 is CATSDPMGQGNTGELFF.

Note on this clone: Sequencing ends 3 residues short of the CDR3 end; the germline J gene provides the rest. The chain couples TRBV18 to TRBJ2-7; the match to TRBD1 covers 8 bases. Trimming took 0 bases from V and 5 from J; bases not matched to a gene: 6. The CDR3 spans 15 residues. The germline V gene encodes CDR1 KGHSH and CDR2 LQKENI. Incomplete CDR3 DNA: TGTGCCAGCTCACCACCGAGCACAGGGGGGCACGAG. Its translation is CASSPPSTGGHE. The whole CDR3 sequence is CASSPPSTGGHEQYF.

The CDR3: CSASQGTGGQPQHF. Partial CDR3 DNA: TGCAGTGCTAGTCAAGGGACAGGGGGTCAGCCC. The chain recombines TRBV20-1 with TRBJ1-5; 11 bases agree with TRBD1. The CDR3 end falls 3 residues outside the read, so it is completed with the germline J gene. Trimming took 3 bases from V and 6 from J; bases not matched to a gene: 4. Germline V gene sequence: CDR1 DFQATT, CDR2 SNEGSKA (reference sequence). This CDR3 has 14 amino acids.

On this clone: Read coverage stops 3 residues before the CDR3 terminus; the germline J gene supplies the remainder. The V gene is TRBV19, the J gene TRBJ2-5; tentative D call: TRBD2 (6 bases). The CDR3 is 14 residues long. Germline CDR1 reads LNHDA; CDR2 reads SQIVND (reference sequence). With 3 bases removed from V and 5 bases from J, the gap between germline ends came to 13 bases. The sequenced CDR3 bases are TGTGCCAGTAGTATGGAGCCGGGGGAGGAGACC. This translates into CASSMEPGEET. The full-length CDR3 reads as CASSMEPGEETQYF.

A note on this clone: The read terminates 3 residues before the CDR3 end, so the remaining end is supplied by the germline J gene. The V and J genes are TRBV5-6 and TRBJ1-2; no firm D call. V lost 6 bases, J lost 3 bases, and 15 bases lay in between. The CDR3 contains 14 residues. Germline V gene sequence: CDR1 SGHDT, CDR2 YYEEEE. CDR3 bases read: TGTGCCAGCATCACGGGGAGCGGAGACTATGGC. This translates into CASITGSGDYG. The entire CDR3 is CASITGSGDYGYTF.

Concerning this clone itself: The CDR3 goes on 3 residues after the read ends, and that part is filled in from the germline J gene. This chain connects TRBV19 to TRBJ1-5; 8 bases align to TRBD1. J was trimmed by 0 bases and V by 4 bases; bases with no gene match: 11. This CDR3 is 18 amino acids long. Germline-derived CDR1 and CDR2 are LNHDA and SQIVND (reference sequence). This CDR3 is CASSTRDRSDGSNQPQHF. The DNA read from the CDR3 is TGTGCCAGTAGTACCCGGGACAGGTCGGACGGTAGCAATCAGCCC.

Comments on this clone: The CDR3 end lies 3 residues beyond the end of the read and is filled in from the germline J gene. The V call is TRBV7-2, the J call TRBJ1-6, with D uncertain. The CDR3 sequence is 14 residues long. Germline CDR1 is SGHTA and CDR2 is FQGNSA. Trimming left V 5 bases short and J 7 bases short, with 12 bases between. The sequenced CDR3 bases are TGTGCCAGCAGCCCCCAGGCAGACAATTCACCC. It encodes CASSPQADNSP. The CDR3 in full is CASSPQADNSPLHF.

Details on this clone: The CDR3 extends 3 residues past the end of the read, so its final part is completed from the germline J gene. The rearrangement links TRBV5-1 to TRBJ2-1; D might be TRBD1 (5 bases). The ends were cut back, 0 bases at V and 3 bases at J, with 7 bases in the middle. The germline CDR1 and CDR2 sequences are SGHRS and YFSETQ. The length of the CDR3 is 14 residues. This CDR3 is CASSLGQSYNEQFF. The part of the CDR3 DNA that was read is TGCGCCAGCAGCTTGGGACAGAGCTACAATGAG.